This T cell receptor beta chain emerged from a study of blood T cell repertoires in COVID-19. On the study more broadly: Donors in the United States, Italy and Spain gave samples during acute or convalescent COVID-19. Sources were T cells, B-cell-depleted T cells, or PBMCs; the material itself was cDNA or gDNA.

Looked up from germline, CDR1 is SGHTA and CDR2 is FQGNSA. The CDR3 covers 14 residues. V lost 1 base and J 2 bases, leaving 9 bases between the germline ends. Per the study methods: Amplification of reference gene primers provided the estimated nucleated cell counts. TCRdb keeps only in-frame clones here, not all; method: immunoSEQ multiplex PCR. V and J calls and clone size are as listed in that table; D and trimming were resolved from the DNA. Of hundreds of thousands of clones detected, roughly 90% appear once; the ten largest clones hold around 0.8%. The rearrangement joins TRBV7-2 to TRBJ2-7, with a tentative D call TRBD1 (5 bases). Sequencing was performed on peripheral blood. The receptor comes from a woman between 25 and 40 years old with acute or convalescent COVID-19. The CDR3 reads CASSLEQGTYEQYF. DNA for the CDR3: TGTGCCAGCAGCTTAGAGCAGGGAACCTACGAGCAGTACTTC. The complete variable domain, with remaining parts taken from reference TRBV7-2 and TRBJ2-7, reads GAGVSQSPSNKVTEKGKDVELRCDPISGHTALYWYRQSLGQGLEFLIYFQGNSAPDKSGLPSDRFSAERTGGSVSTLTIQRTQQEDSAVYLCASSLEQGTYEQYFGPGTRLTVT.